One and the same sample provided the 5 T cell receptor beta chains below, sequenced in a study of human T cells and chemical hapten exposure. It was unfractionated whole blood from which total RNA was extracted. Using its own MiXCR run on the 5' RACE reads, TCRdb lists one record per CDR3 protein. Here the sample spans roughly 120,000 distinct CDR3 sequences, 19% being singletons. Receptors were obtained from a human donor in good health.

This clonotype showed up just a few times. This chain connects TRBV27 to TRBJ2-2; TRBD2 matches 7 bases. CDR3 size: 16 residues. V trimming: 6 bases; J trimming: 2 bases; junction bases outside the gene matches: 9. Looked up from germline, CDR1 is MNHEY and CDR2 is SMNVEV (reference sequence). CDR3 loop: CASRPVAGTNTGELFF. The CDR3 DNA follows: TGTGCCAGCAGACCCGTAGCGGGTACCAACACCGGGGAGCTGTTTTTT.

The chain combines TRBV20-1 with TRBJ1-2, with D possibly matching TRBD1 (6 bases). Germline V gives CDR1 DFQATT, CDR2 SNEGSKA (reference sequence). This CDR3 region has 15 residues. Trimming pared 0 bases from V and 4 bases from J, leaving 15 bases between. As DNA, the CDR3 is TGCAGTGCTAGAGATCCCCAACAGGGCAGCTATGGCTACACCTTC. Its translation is CSARDPQQGSYGYTF.

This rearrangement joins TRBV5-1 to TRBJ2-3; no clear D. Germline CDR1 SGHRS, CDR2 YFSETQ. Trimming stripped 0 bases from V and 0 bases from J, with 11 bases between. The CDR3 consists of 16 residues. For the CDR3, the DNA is TGCGCCAGCAGCTTGGGCCGCTCCACAAGCACAGATACGCAGTATTTT. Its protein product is CASSLGRSTSTDTQYF.

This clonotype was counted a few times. DNA for the CDR3: TGTGCCAGCAGCTCGTCAGGTGGCCAGCAGTTCTTC. Translation: CASSSSGGQQFF. This chain links TRBV9 with TRBJ2-1; D is uncertain. V shed 4 bases and J shed 11 bases, with 13 bases lying between them. CDR3 length: 12 amino acids. The V gene's germline CDR1 is SGDLS and CDR2 YYNGEE. Complete variable domain (other parts from reference TRBV9 and TRBJ2-1): DSGVTQTPKHLITATGQRVTLRCSPRSGDLSVYWYQQSLDQGLQFLIQYYNGEERAKGNILERFSAQQFPDLHSELNLSSLELGDSALYFCASSSSGGQQFFGPGTRLTVL.

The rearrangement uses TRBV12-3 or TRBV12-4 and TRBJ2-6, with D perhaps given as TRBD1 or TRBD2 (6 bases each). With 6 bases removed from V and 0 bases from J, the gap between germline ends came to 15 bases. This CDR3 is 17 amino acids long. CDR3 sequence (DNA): TGTGCCAGCAGGATTAGCGGACAGTACTCTGGGGCCAACGTCCTGACTTTC. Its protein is CASRISGQYSGANVLTF.